These 2 T cell receptor beta chains share one sample of origin, sequenced in a study of PD-1 blockade in classical Hodgkin lymphoma. The protocol was immunoSEQ multiplex PCR, while the TCRdb copy is restricted to in-frame clones and leaves out a portion. The profile shows some 52,000 clones, roughly 86% of them singletons. Specified time point: cycle 4 day 1 (C4D1), after more than five weeks of nivolumab. Every patient was affected by relapse after autologous stem cell transplantation, while exposure to brentuximab vedotin was not uniform. The starting material was peripheral blood mononuclear cells (PBMCs), obtained before the fourth cycle of nivolumab. Receptors originate from a human donor with classical Hodgkin lymphoma.

V is TRBV9 and J is TRBJ1-2; the match to TRBD1 covers 7 bases. CDR3 length equals 13 residues. Losses at the gene ends were 3 bases for V and 8 bases for J; bases not matched to a gene: 7. The V gene's germline CDR1 is SGDLS and CDR2 YYNGEE. In nucleotides, the CDR3 is TGTGCCAGCAGCGGGGACAGCCGACGGGGCTACACCTTC. Translating gives CASSGDSRRGYTF.

This sequence joins TRBV5-1 and TRBJ1-2; D may be TRBD1 (6 bases). CDR1 and CDR2 (germline): SGHRS, YFSETQ. The CDR3 is 15 amino acids. V lost 2 bases and J lost 5, with 16 bases in between. The CDR3 DNA sequence: TGCGCCAGCAGCTTAGAGGGGCGGGACATATATGGCTACACCTTC. It specifies CASSLEGRDIYGYTF.